These 24 T cell receptor beta chains were all obtained from the same sample, sequenced in a study of cytomegalovirus exposure and HLA in healthy donors. 13 Jbeta primers and 60 Vbeta primers were used for the PCR. TCRdb's copy holds only in-frame clones and misses some; the assay was immunoSEQ multiplex PCR. The sample yields some 110,000 clones, almost 70% seen once. The sequenced sample consisted of PBMCs. Every receptor here comes from a man aged 25 to 40 in good health and CMV-seropositive.

The chain uses TRBV6-4 and TRBJ2-1, with 10 bases that match TRBD1. This CDR3 spans 18 amino acids. The germline CDR1 and CDR2 sequences are MRHNA and SNTAGT. V trimming: 6 bases; J trimming: 0 bases; junction bases outside the gene matches: 11. CDR3 coding DNA: TGTGCCAGCAGCGGGACAGGGGTGGAGGCTAGCTCCTACAATGAGCAGTTCTTC. Translated, it gives CASSGTGVEASSYNEQFF.

V and J are TRBV11-1 and TRBJ2-1; D is possibly TRBD2 (5 bases). The V end lost 5 bases, the J end lost 0 bases, and 11 bases lay between the germline ends. The CDR3 loop spans 15 amino acids. Germline values: CDR1 SGHAT, CDR2 FQDESV (reference sequence). Here the CDR3 reads CASSPRLSSYNEQFF. The CDR3 DNA reads as TGTGCCAGCAGCCCCAGACTAAGCTCCTACAATGAGCAGTTCTTC. Combining the CDR3 with reference TRBV11-1 and TRBJ2-1 gives the whole variable domain EAEVAQSPRYKITEKSQAVAFWCDPISGHATLYWYRQILGQGPELLVQFQDESVVDDSQLPKDRFSAERLKGVDSTLKIQPAELGDSAMYLCASSPRLSSYNEQFFGPGTRLTVL.

This clone was found once. The chain uses TRBV4-2 and TRBJ2-1, with 10 positions matching TRBD1. This CDR3 has 15 amino acids. The germline V gene encodes CDR1 LGHNA and CDR2 YNFKEQ. V dropped 1 base and J dropped 7; count of bases not matched to a gene: 4. DNA for the CDR3: TGTGCCAGCAGCCAAGTGTCGGGACAGGGGAATGAGCAGTTCTTC. This codes for CASSQVSGQGNEQFF.

This clone was picked up a small number of times. The V gene is TRBV11-2, the J gene TRBJ2-1; the match to TRBD2 covers 7 bases. CDR1 SGHAT and CDR2 FQNNGV come from the germline V gene. The CDR3 extends over 17 amino acids. The V and J ends lost 6 bases and 0 bases, in that order; junction bases with no gene match: 11. The CDR3 coding sequence is TGTGCCAGCAGTTCCTATCGGGGGGTGGGCTCCTACAATGAGCAGTTCTTC. Translating it yields CASSSYRGVGSYNEQFF. The full variable domain, completed using reference TRBV11-2 and TRBJ2-1, is EAGVAQSPRYKIIEKRQSVAFWCNPISGHATLYWYQQILGQGPKLLIQFQNNGVVDDSQLPKDRFSAERLKGVDSTLKIQPAKLEDSAVYLCASSSYRGVGSYNEQFFGPGTRLTVL.

The chain is built from TRBV13 and TRBJ2-5; 9 bases are shared with TRBD2. Per germline, CDR1 PRHDT and CDR2 FYEKMQ (reference sequence). Unmatched junction bases numbered 4, after V lost 0 bases and J lost 5 bases. The CDR3 is made up of 15 amino acids. CDR3 nucleotide sequence: TGTGCCAGCAGCTTAGGGATAGCGGGAGACGAGACCCAGTACTTC. It specifies CASSLGIAGDETQYF.

This clone was counted only a few times. V gene TRBV28 combines with J gene TRBJ1-5, with TRBD1 identical over 7 bases. This CDR3 contains 14 residues. V lost 4 bases and J lost 6; bases outside the gene matches: 6. Looked up from germline, CDR1 is MDHEN and CDR2 is SYDVKM. In DNA form, the CDR3 reads TGTGCCAGCAGTTCAGGGGGGAGCGGTCAGCCCCAGCATTTT. It codes for CASSSGGSGQPQHF.

The CDR3, as DNA: TGTGCCAGCAGCTATACTAGCGGGATTTCCACCGGGGAGCTGTTTTTT. Its protein is CASSYTSGISTGELFF. The rearrangement joins TRBV7-3 to TRBJ2-2, with 10 bases aligning to TRBD2. The CDR3 totals 16 residues. Germline V gene sequence: CDR1 SGHTA, CDR2 FQGTGA. Germline trimming cut 4 bases from V and 4 bases from J; bases unmatched to any gene: 6.

The J gene is TRBJ1-1, the V gene TRBV5-6; D is unresolved. The V end was cut by 2 bases, the J end by 3 bases, with 8 bases between. Germline CDR1 and CDR2: SGHDT and YYEEEE. This CDR3 has 13 amino acids. The CDR3 is CASSFNTHTEAFF. CDR3 sequence (DNA): TGTGCCAGCAGCTTTAACACCCACACTGAAGCTTTCTTT.

V is TRBV7-3 and J is TRBJ2-3, with 13 bases aligning to TRBD2. Germline CDR1 reads SGHTA; CDR2 reads FQGTGA. Trimming at V came to 5 bases and at J to 1 base, leaving 3 bases not matched to a gene. The CDR3 is 16 amino acids. CDR3 loop: CASSPGLAGGTDTQYF. DNA of the CDR3: TGTGCCAGCAGCCCAGGACTAGCGGGGGGCACAGATACGCAGTATTTT.

The CDR3: CSVETRLAAKEYF. Here the CDR3 DNA reads TGCAGCGTTGAAACCCGCCTAGCAGCGAAAGAGTATTTT. The genes are TRBV29-1 and TRBJ2-3, with D perhaps matching TRBD2 (5 bases). The germline V gene encodes CDR1 SQVTM and CDR2 ANQGSEA. Trimming removed 2 bases at V and 13 bases at J, with 19 bases between. The CDR3 spans 13 residues.

The chain recombines TRBV6-4 with TRBJ1-5; D unresolved. Germline V gives CDR1 MRHNA, CDR2 SNTAGT. This CDR3 has 18 amino acids. The V gene lost 2 bases and the J gene lost 0 bases, with 17 bases spanning the gap. The CDR3: CASSDPTRGRYSNQPQHF. In DNA form, the CDR3 reads TGTGCCAGCAGTGACCCGACTCGCGGGCGATATAGCAATCAGCCCCAGCATTTT.

The chain carries TRBV9 and TRBJ1-1; perhaps TRBD1 as D (6 bases). Trimming pared 0 bases from V and 0 bases from J, leaving 9 bases between. CDR1 and CDR2 from the germline V gene are SGDLS and YYNGEE. The CDR3 covers 15 residues. The CDR3 DNA sequence: TGTGCCAGCAGCGTAGAAGGGGGAATGAACACTGAAGCTTTCTTT. It specifies CASSVEGGMNTEAFF.

The chain carries TRBV29-1 and TRBJ1-2; a possible D gene is TRBD1 (6 bases). The CDR3 has 13 amino acids. V was clipped by 3 bases and J by 4 bases, with 12 bases between them. Germline CDR1 SQVTM, CDR2 ANQGSEA. The CDR3 DNA follows: TGCAGCGTTGAGCACAGGGACCCCTATGGCTACACCTTC. It translates to CSVEHRDPYGYTF.

This rearrangement joins TRBV30 to TRBJ2-1; 8 positions agree with TRBD2. CDR1 and CDR2 from the germline V gene are GTSNPN and SVGIG (reference sequence). With 2 bases clipped from V and 1 base from J, the junction kept 4 bases outside the gene matches. The length of the CDR3 is 15 residues. The CDR3: CAWSPLAGSYNEQFF. In nucleotides, the CDR3 is TGTGCCTGGAGTCCCTTAGCGGGATCCTACAATGAGCAGTTCTTC.

The chain employs TRBV27 and TRBJ1-1; 7 nucleotides line up with TRBD1. The V gene end was trimmed by 5 bases and the J gene end by 2 bases; junction bases not matched to a gene: 11. CDR1 and CDR2 from the germline V gene are MNHEY and SMNVEV (reference sequence). The CDR3 loop spans 16 amino acids. CDR3 in DNA: TGTGCCAGCAGTCCACGGACAGGACGGAGAAACACTGAAGCTTTCTTT. This encodes CASSPRTGRRNTEAFF.

V gene TRBV5-1 combines with J gene TRBJ2-7, with 9 bases lining up with TRBD1. The germline V gene has CDR1 SGHRS and CDR2 YFSETQ. J lost 7 bases, V lost 0 bases, and 8 bases had no gene match. This CDR3 has 15 amino acids. CDR3 residues: CASSLDRGLNREQYV. CDR3 coding DNA: TGCGCCAGCAGCTTGGACAGGGGGCTCAATCGGGAGCAGTACGTC.

This clone turned up a few times. This sequence joins TRBV6-5 and TRBJ1-5; 7 bases match TRBD1. V trimming: 6 bases; J trimming: 1 base; junction bases outside the gene matches: 6. CDR1 and CDR2 (germline): MNHEY, SVGAGI. CDR3 length: 15 residues. CDR3 in DNA: TGTGCCAGCAGCCCAACAGGGGAGAGCAATCAGCCCCAGCATTTT. It yields the protein CASSPTGESNQPQHF.

The chain recombines TRBV7-9 with TRBJ1-1; D perhaps matches TRBD1 (5 bases). V was cut by 4 bases and J by 10 bases, with 25 bases left in between. The CDR3 extends over 16 amino acids. CDR1 is SEHNR and CDR2 is FQNEAQ in the germline V gene (reference sequence). The CDR3 region has the DNA TGTGCCAGCAGCTCCGGTGGGGGGGACGCTCGCCGGGGAGCTTTCTTT. This encodes CASSSGGGDARRGAFF.

The J gene is TRBJ2-1, the V gene TRBV5-1, with 9 positions matching TRBD1. The V gene end was trimmed by 4 bases and the J gene end by 9 bases; junction bases not matched to a gene: 11. The germline V gene has CDR1 SGHRS and CDR2 YFSETQ. The CDR3 length is 15 residues. The CDR3 is CASSRTSPTGGEQFF. The CDR3 DNA reads TGCGCCAGCAGCAGGACAAGCCCGACAGGGGGTGAGCAGTTCTTC.

V usage is TRBV6-6 and J usage is TRBJ2-3; the match to TRBD2 covers 8 bases. The germline V gene encodes CDR1 MNHNY and CDR2 SVGAGI (reference sequence). Unmatched junction bases numbered 14, after V lost 10 bases and J lost 5 bases. CDR3 length equals 15 residues. CDR3 sequence reads: CAIGGVQVERDTQYF. The CDR3 region has the DNA TGTGCCATCGGGGGGGTACAGGTCGAAAGAGATACGCAGTATTTT.

The chain is built from TRBV9 and TRBJ2-3; 8 nucleotides match TRBD2. CDR1 SGDLS and CDR2 YYNGEE come from the germline V gene. The length of the CDR3 is 15 residues. The V and J ends lost 4 bases and 6 bases, in that order; junction bases with no gene match: 10. The DNA for the CDR3 is TGTGCCAGCAGCCCCAGCGGGAGTCGGGGCGATACGCAGTATTTT. It yields the protein CASSPSGSRGDTQYF.

The V gene is TRBV5-1, the J gene TRBJ1-1, with D possibly TRBD1 on 5 matching bases. With 0 bases removed from V and 1 base from J, the gap between germline ends came to 13 bases. Germline V gene sequence: CDR1 SGHRS, CDR2 YFSETQ. The CDR3 length is 16 residues. The CDR3 protein is CASSLGVGGWNTEAFF. CDR3 bases: TGCGCCAGCAGCTTGGGGGTTGGGGGGTGGAACACTGAAGCTTTCTTT.

J is TRBJ2-2 and V is TRBV19; TRBD1 is a possible D gene (6 bases). CDR1 is LNHDA and CDR2 is SQIVND in the germline V gene (reference sequence). V lost 7 bases, J lost 5 bases, and 17 bases lay in between. The length of the CDR3 is 15 residues. The CDR3: CASTRRGAFTGELFF. DNA for the CDR3: TGTGCCAGTACCCGCAGGGGAGCATTTACCGGGGAGCTGTTTTTT. Using reference TRBV19 and TRBJ2-2 for the parts outside the CDR3, the full variable domain is DGGITQSPKYLFRKEGQNVTLSCEQNLNHDAMYWYRQDPGQGLRLIYYSQIVNDFQKGDIAEGYSVSREKKESFPLTVTSAQKNPTAFYLCASTRRGAFTGELFFGEGSRLTVL.

The V and J genes are TRBV5-1 and TRBJ1-1, with D possibly being TRBD1 (6 bases). V was pared by 4 bases and J by 6 bases, with 16 bases between. CDR3 length: 14 amino acids. Germline V gene sequence: CDR1 SGHRS, CDR2 YFSETQ. CDR3 bases: TGCGCCAGCAGCCGTCAGGGGAGTGGGGCTGAAGCTTTCTTT. Translating it yields CASSRQGSGAEAFF.